These 20 T cell receptor beta chains were sequenced from one sample in a study of human T cells and chemical hapten exposure. Single cDNA molecules in the library carried unique molecular identifiers attached during preparation. MiXCR, run by TCRdb on the reads, gives a single entry per CDR3 protein. The data hold about 120,000 distinct CDR3 sequences, with 8.5% observed a single time. The template was total RNA from unfractionated whole blood. The sample comprised whole blood. The receptors were gathered from a human donor in good health. Some clones in this sample may be carry-over from other donors' samples.

This clonotype was counted ten times or more. This chain joins TRBV6-5 and TRBJ2-3; D possibly corresponds to TRBD2 (6 bases). Germline loops: CDR1 MNHEY, CDR2 SVGAGI. Trimming took off 5 bases at V and 5 bases at J, with 17 bases between the two ends. The CDR3 has 15 amino acids. The CDR3 reads CASSVSAAGLDTQYF. CDR3 sequence (DNA): TGTGCCAGCAGTGTATCCGCGGCGGGACTAGATACGCAGTATTTT.

The gene calls are TRBV12-3 or TRBV12-4 and TRBJ1-5; 7 bases match TRBD1. The V and J ends lost 4 bases and 2 bases, in that order; junction bases with no gene match: 5. The CDR3 totals 15 residues. The CDR3 sequence is CASSYDRVGNQPQHF. Here the CDR3 DNA reads TGTGCCAGCAGTTACGACAGGGTAGGCAATCAGCCCCAGCATTTT.

A few counts support this clonotype. The chain is built from TRBV6-2 or TRBV6-3 and TRBJ2-1; D unclear. Trimming stripped 11 bases from V and 9 bases from J, with 14 bases between. Germline CDR1 MNHEY, CDR2 SVGEGT. The CDR3 consists of 11 residues. The CDR3 region is CASRTGGEQFF. The CDR3 DNA reads TGTGCCTCGCGTACGGGTGGTGAGCAGTTCTTC.

This clonotype was recorded a few times. The genes are TRBV6-4 and TRBJ2-7; the D gene could be TRBD1 or TRBD2 (5 bases each). Germline V gene sequence: CDR1 MRHNA, CDR2 SNTAGT. Trimming pared 2 bases from V and 2 bases from J, leaving 10 bases between. The CDR3 covers 14 residues. This CDR3 reads CASSDGTRAYEQYF. CDR3 in DNA: TGTGCCAGCAGTGACGGGACCCGAGCCTACGAGCAGTACTTC.

This clonotype occurred many times. This chain joins TRBV29-1 and TRBJ1-1, with D unclear. With 5 bases removed from V and 1 base from J, the gap between germline ends came to 5 bases. Germline V gene sequence: CDR1 SQVTM, CDR2 ANQGSEA. The CDR3 covers 11 residues. In DNA, the CDR3 is TGCAGCGTTCCAGGGAACACTGAAGCTTTCTTT. It specifies CSVPGNTEAFF.

This clonotype was seen only once. The chain couples TRBV4-2 to TRBJ1-2; 9 nucleotides align to TRBD1. The length of the CDR3 is 15 residues. The V gene end was trimmed by 1 base and the J gene end by 7 bases; junction bases not matched to a gene: 7. Germline loops: CDR1 LGHNA, CDR2 YNFKEQ. CDR3 sequence (DNA): TGTGCCAGCAGCCAAGGGGTAGGACAGGGGCCTGGCTACACCTTC. Its protein is CASSQGVGQGPGYTF.

In the case of this clonotype: A much larger clone differs from this one at a single base, so this may be a read error. The chain links TRBV20-1 to TRBJ1-5; D call uncertain. In germline, CDR1 is DFQATT, CDR2 SNEGSKA (reference sequence). This CDR3 is built from 14 residues. The CDR3 loop reads CSAYEPGSNQPQRF. For the CDR3, the DNA is TGCAGTGCCTATGAACCGGGCAGCAATCAGCCCCAGCGTTTT.

The CDR3: CASGLVPGLPYNEQFF. CDR3 nucleotides: TGTGCTAGTGGTTTGGTCCCGGGACTACCATACAATGAGCAGTTCTTC. The V gene is TRBV12-5, the J gene TRBJ2-1; 7 nucleotides line up with TRBD2. V lost 0 bases, J lost 4 bases, and 6 bases stayed unmatched. Germline assignment: CDR1 LGHNT and CDR2 FRNRAP. The CDR3 length is 16 residues.

The chain is built from TRBV27 and TRBJ2-7; D is tentatively TRBD1 or TRBD2 (5 bases each). CDR1 and CDR2 (germline): MNHEY, SMNVEV (reference sequence). The V end lost 5 bases, the J end lost 3 bases, and 17 bases lay between the germline ends. The CDR3 totals 15 residues. The DNA of the CDR3 is TGTGCCAGCAGTCCACGCCCCGGGACGGACTACGAGCAGTACTTC. Translation gives CASSPRPGTDYEQYF.

The V call is TRBV5-1, the J call TRBJ2-3, with 9 bases identical to TRBD2. CDR1 SGHRS and CDR2 YFSETQ come from the germline V gene. V lost 4 bases to trimming and J lost 2 bases; unmatched junction nucleotides: 11. This CDR3 spans 17 amino acids. The CDR3 reads CASSLIWREGNTDTQYF. CDR3 in DNA: TGCGCCAGCAGCCTCATTTGGCGGGAGGGAAACACAGATACGCAGTATTTT.

The V call is TRBV5-1, the J call TRBJ2-7; D not certain. The CDR3 is 17 residues long. Germline V gene data show CDR1 as SGHRS and CDR2 as YFSETQ. The V and J ends lost 4 bases and 0 bases respectively, with 20 bases between them. CDR3 loop: CASSPGPGRPSSYEQYF. The CDR3 coding sequence is TGCGCCAGCAGCCCAGGACCCGGACGACCCAGCTCCTACGAGCAGTACTTC.

The CDR3 region has the DNA TGCAGCGTTGAAGATCTCACTGGCGGGAACACTGAAGCTTTCTTT. This translates into CSVEDLTGGNTEAFF. The rearrangement joins TRBV29-1 to TRBJ1-1; D not certain. This CDR3 comprises 15 residues. The V and J ends lost 0 bases and 1 base respectively, with 12 bases between them. Germline CDR1 and CDR2: SQVTM and ANQGSEA.

V usage is TRBV20-1 and J usage is TRBJ1-3; D uncertain. The CDR3 extends over 14 amino acids. V lost 6 bases to trimming and J lost 0 bases, with 12 bases between them. Germline V gene lookup returns CDR1 DFQATT and CDR2 SNEGSKA (reference sequence). Here the CDR3 DNA reads TGCAGTGCCCAGTCCTTCATCTCTGGAAACACCATATATTTT. Translation: CSAQSFISGNTIYF.

Ten or more counts support this clonotype. The CDR3 DNA follows: TGTGCCAGCTCTGCTGGGGGGTGGTATAGCAATCAGCCCCAGCATTTT. This encodes CASSAGGWYSNQPQHF. The rearrangement joins TRBV18 to TRBJ1-5, with D perhaps TRBD1 (5 bases). Trimming removed 6 bases at V and 0 bases at J, with 15 bases between. The V gene's germline CDR1 is KGHSH and CDR2 LQKENI. The CDR3 extends over 16 amino acids.

This clonotype was seen at least ten times. The chain recombines TRBV7-9 with TRBJ2-3; D remains unclear. The CDR3 has 14 amino acids. Germline CDR1 reads SEHNR; CDR2 reads FQNEAQ (reference sequence). Trimming shortened V by 3 bases and J by 1 base, and 8 bases separated the two germline ends. CDR3 in DNA: TGTGCCAGCAGCTTTTATGGAGGCACAGATACGCAGTATTTT. Its translation is CASSFYGGTDTQYF.

Notes on this clonotype: A much bigger clone sits one base away, suggesting this may be a read error. This chain joins TRBV7-9 and TRBJ2-2; no clear D gene. The length of the CDR3 is 12 residues. Germline lookup yields CDR1 SEHNR and CDR2 FQNEAQ (reference sequence). The CDR3: CASSFNNGELFF. CDR3 DNA sequence: TGTGCCAGCAGCTTTAACAACGGGGAGCTGTTTTTT.

This clonotype was seen ten or more times. The chain links TRBV2 to TRBJ2-2; 8 bases line up with TRBD2. The CDR3 has 11 amino acids. V was pared by 10 bases and J by 6 bases, with 1 base of the junction left unmatched. Germline V gene sequence: CDR1 SNHLY, CDR2 FYNNEI. CDR3 in amino acids: CATGRAGELFF. The CDR3, as DNA: TGTGCCACCGGGAGGGCCGGGGAGCTGTTTTTT.

In this sample, this clonotype turned up many times. V is TRBV2 and J is TRBJ2-7; possibly TRBD1 or TRBD2 for D (5 bases each). The germline V and J ends were trimmed by 7 bases and 4 bases, with 17 bases remaining between them. The CDR3 runs 14 residues. Germline V gene lookup returns CDR1 SNHLY and CDR2 FYNNEI. The CDR3 sequence: CASTTGTHSYEQYF. The DNA for the CDR3 is TGTGCCAGCACGACCGGGACCCACTCTTACGAGCAGTACTTC.

V and J are TRBV19 and TRBJ2-2; perhaps TRBD2 as D (6 bases). The germline V and J ends were trimmed by 0 bases and 4 bases, with 9 bases remaining between them. There are 15 residues in the CDR3. Looked up from germline, CDR1 is LNHDA and CDR2 is SQIVND (reference sequence). The CDR3 loop reads CASSIEAGRTGELFF. CDR3 nucleotides: TGTGCCAGTAGTATAGAGGCGGGGCGCACCGGGGAGCTGTTTTTT.

This clonotype has at least ten counts. This rearrangement joins TRBV5-1 to TRBJ1-4, with no clear D. Germline V lookup: CDR1 SGHRS, CDR2 YFSETQ. CDR3 length equals 15 residues. Trimming left V 0 bases short and J 4 bases short, with 10 bases between. The DNA for the CDR3 is TGCGCCAGCAGCTTGGTGGGGTTAGGTAATGAAAAACTGTTTTTT. Amino acids: CASSLVGLGNEKLFF. Together with reference TRBV5-1 and TRBJ1-4, the CDR3 gives the full variable domain: KAGVTQTPRYLIKTRGQQVTLSCSPISGHRSVSWYQQTPGQGLQFLFEYFSETQRNKGNFPGRFSGRQFSNSRSEMNVSTLELGDSALYLCASSLVGLGNEKLFFGSGTQLSVL.